This T cell receptor (beta chain) originates from a study of long-term antiretroviral therapy in people with HIV. Points from the study as a whole: Dominant in the repertoire at all time points were clones expanded before ART. The study found that diversity rose after ART but stayed below transplant donor controls.

Until DNA extraction, the samples held between roughly 1-10 million cryopreserved PBMC. The authors ran the immunoSEQ assay, v3.0, at survey level. Sequencing set out to capture about 35,000-55,000 T-cell genomes per sample. Clones were sequenced by immunoSEQ multiplex PCR, and TCRdb holds only the in-frame ones, with some missing. Of about 17,000 clones in the sample, about 84% were seen once. Points on this clone: Its antigen is undetermined.

The sequencing used unsorted PBMCs, collected 0.1 years before starting antiretroviral therapy. The sequence came from a man younger than 35 with HIV.

This chain's CDR3 is CASSSGTSATNEKLFF. Here the CDR3 DNA reads TGCGCCAGCAGCTCAGGCACGAGTGCAACTAATGAAAAACTGTTTTTT. This chain connects TRBV5-1 to TRBJ1-4, with D unclear. Trimming removed 3 bases from V and 0 bases from J, with 12 bases in between. The CDR3 runs to 16 residues. Germline CDR1 reads SGHRS; CDR2 reads YFSETQ.